This T cell receptor (beta chain) is drawn from a study of technical replicates of blood from several donors. The CDR3 loop spans 11 amino acids. Germline V gene data show CDR1 as MNHEY and CDR2 as SVGAGI. V was pared by 7 bases and J by 8 bases, with 11 bases between. Method: immunoSEQ multiplex PCR; TCRdb's copy keeps in-frame clones and lacks some. The sample lists tens of thousands of clones, approximately 97% occurring once. The receptor comes from a human donor in good health. Sequencing was done on a sample of T cells isolated from PBMCs. The chain carries TRBV6-5 and TRBJ1-1; D is undetermined. DNA of the CDR3: TGTGCCAGCACTTCCGGGTCCGAAGCTTTCTTT. Protein: CASTSGSEAFF.